What follows are 17 T cell receptor beta chains derived from one specimen sequenced in a study of identical twins. TCRdb reanalysed the 5' RACE reads using MiXCR and keeps one entry per CDR3 protein. Of about 530,000 distinct CDR3 sequences in the sample, approximately 14% were seen once. In addition, the sample was reused for a study of yellow fever vaccine responses in identical twins.

Sequenced sample: CD4+ T cells sorted from blood. Every receptor here comes from a woman aged 18-29 years in good health.

The chain recombines TRBV10-2 with TRBJ2-3; TRBD1 aligns across 7 bases. With 7 bases clipped from V and 5 bases from J, the junction kept 12 bases outside the gene matches. Germline lookup yields CDR1 WSHSY and CDR2 SAAADI. CDR3 size: 15 residues. The CDR3: CASTHRTGPQDTQYF. CDR3 in DNA: TGCGCCAGCACCCATAGGACAGGCCCTCAAGATACGCAGTATTTT.

J is TRBJ2-7 and V is TRBV12-3 or TRBV12-4; perhaps D is TRBD1 or TRBD2 (5 bases each). CDR3 length: 14 residues. V lost 6 bases and J lost 2, with 14 bases in between. The CDR3 nucleotides read TGTGCCAGCAGCCTCGGAGAGGGACCCTACGAGCAGTACTTC. It translates to CASSLGEGPYEQYF.

The J gene is TRBJ2-5, the V gene TRBV6-1; D may be TRBD2 (6 bases). V was cut by 2 bases and J by 2 bases, with 12 bases left in between. Germline CDR1 is MNHNS and CDR2 is SASEGT. The CDR3 length is 15 residues. The CDR3 reads CASSESGREQETQYF. The CDR3 DNA sequence: TGTGCCAGCAGTGAAAGTGGCCGGGAGCAAGAGACCCAGTACTTC.

In its sample, this clonotype was seen a few times. The chain recombines TRBV21-1 with TRBJ2-2. TRBV21-1 is a recognized pseudogene. The CDR3 consists of 15 residues. CDR3 in DNA: TGTGCCAGCACACCGTGGCAGTCGAACACCGGGGAGCTGTTTTTT. It specifies CASTPWQSNTGELFF.

This clonotype has a handful of counts. The chain employs TRBV5-1 and TRBJ2-2; tentatively, D is TRBD1 or TRBD2 (7 bases each). V was pared by 4 bases and J by 0 bases, with 10 bases between. There are 15 residues in the CDR3. Germline V CDR1 and CDR2: SGHRS, YFSETQ. The chain's CDR3 is CASSQGGANTGELFF. The CDR3 bases are TGCGCCAGCAGCCAGGGGGGGGCGAACACCGGGGAGCTGTTTTTT.

This clonotype was counted between two and nine times. The genes are TRBV25-1 and TRBJ2-5, with D possibly being TRBD1 (5 bases). CDR3 length equals 16 residues. The V end lost 4 bases, the J end lost 2 bases, and 17 bases lay between the germline ends. Germline V gene sequence: CDR1 MGHDK, CDR2 SYGVNS. The chain's CDR3 is CASSVWRPGQQETQYF. CDR3 in DNA: TGTGCCAGCAGTGTTTGGCGTCCAGGACAACAAGAGACCCAGTACTTC.

The V gene is TRBV11-1, the J gene TRBJ2-1, with 12 bases identical to TRBD2. This CDR3 has 17 amino acids. V gave up 4 bases and J gave up 10 bases; unmatched junction bases: 14. The germline V gene encodes CDR1 SGHAT and CDR2 FQDESV (reference sequence). CDR3 nucleotide sequence: TGTGCCAGCAGCTCCATGGGTACTAGCGGGAGGACGGCAGAGCAGTTCTTC. Its protein is CASSSMGTSGRTAEQFF.

The CDR3 nucleotides read TGTGCCAGCAGCTTAGCCCCCGGACAGAACACTGAAGCTTTCTTT. Translation gives CASSLAPGQNTEAFF. This chain links TRBV7-6 with TRBJ1-1; a weak D match, TRBD1 (5 bases). The CDR3 loop spans 15 amino acids. Trimming pared 0 bases from V and 1 base from J, leaving 9 bases between. Germline CDR1 and CDR2: SGHVS and FNYEAQ. Based on the CDR3 plus reference TRBV7-6 and TRBJ1-1, the full variable domain is GAGVSQSPRYKVTKRGQDVALRCDPISGHVSLYWYRQALGQGPEFLTYFNYEAQQDKSGLPNDRFSAERPEGSISTLTIQRTEQRDSAMYRCASSLAPGQNTEAFFGQGTRLTVV.

The CDR3 DNA follows: TGTGCCAGCAGCCTTCAGGTCTACGAGCAGTACTTC. Amino acid sequence: CASSLQVYEQYF. The gene calls are TRBV5-6 and TRBJ2-7; D remains unclear. Trimming stripped 4 bases from V and 3 bases from J, with 8 bases between. The CDR3 contains 12 residues. The germline V gene encodes CDR1 SGHDT and CDR2 YYEEEE.

There are a few counts of this clonotype. V and J are TRBV12-3 or TRBV12-4 and TRBJ2-1, with 15 positions matching TRBD2. Unmatched junction bases numbered 14, after V lost 4 bases and J lost 7 bases. The CDR3 is 19 amino acids. This chain's CDR3 is CASSSGTSGRRFSRNEQFF. DNA for the CDR3: TGTGCCAGCAGTTCCGGGACTAGCGGGAGGAGGTTTTCTAGGAATGAGCAGTTCTTC.

The chain links TRBV5-1 to TRBJ2-1; 7 bases line up with TRBD1. The assigned J gene may be wrong: the sequence end matches TRBJ2-7 better. This CDR3 is built from 15 residues. Germline-derived CDR1 and CDR2 are SGHRS and YFSETQ. The CDR3 region has the DNA TGCGCCAGCAGCCTGGGCAACGACAGGGTTAGTGAGCAGTACTTC. Translated, it gives CASSLGNDRVSEQYF.

This clonotype has only a few counts. V is TRBV5-1 and J is TRBJ1-1; no definite D call. The CDR3 consists of 16 residues. Trimming stripped 5 bases from V and 3 bases from J, with 20 bases between. Per the germline V gene, CDR1 is SGHRS and CDR2 is YFSETQ. The CDR3 DNA is TGCGCCAGCAGTTTATCTGGAAGGCTTGGGTACACTGAAGCTTTCTTT. It specifies CASSLSGRLGYTEAFF.

This clonotype came up a few times. The chain recombines TRBV4-1 with TRBJ1-6; 7 bases map to TRBD1. J gave up 0 bases and V 3 bases, and 8 bases lay outside the gene matches. The CDR3 contains 18 residues. Per the germline V gene, CDR1 is MGHRA and CDR2 is YSYEKL. Here the CDR3 DNA reads TGCGCCAGCAGCCACCAAAAGGGGGACAGCTCCTATAATTCACCCCTCCACTTT. This encodes CASSHQKGDSSYNSPLHF.

This clonotype has a handful of counts. The gene calls are TRBV24-1 and TRBJ2-3, with no clear D. V gave up 0 bases and J gave up 6 bases, with 3 bases separating them. Germline V gene sequence: CDR1 KGHDR, CDR2 SFDVKD. The CDR3 sequence is 12 residues long. CDR3 loop: CATSDLKDTQYF. CDR3 DNA: TGTGCCACCAGTGATTTGAAGGATACGCAGTATTTT.

The sample holds a few counts of this clonotype. The chain combines TRBV12-3 or TRBV12-4 with TRBJ2-7; D not resolved. The germline V and J ends were trimmed by 2 bases and 8 bases, with 10 bases remaining between them. The CDR3 length is 12 residues. DNA of the CDR3: TGTGCCAGCAGTTTAAGGGCAACTAAGCAGTACTTC. This translates into CASSLRATKQYF.

This clonotype was picked up a small number of times. V is TRBV10-3 and J is TRBJ2-1; a possible D gene is TRBD1 (5 bases). Germline V gene sequence: CDR1 ENHRY, CDR2 SYGVKD. CDR3 size: 16 residues. With 4 bases removed from V and 4 bases from J, the gap between germline ends came to 17 bases. The CDR3 sequence is CAISGGGTLEYNEQFF. DNA of the CDR3: TGTGCCATCAGTGGGGGCGGCACCTTAGAATACAATGAGCAGTTCTTC.

This clonotype was seen more than once but under ten times. This chain uses TRBV12-3 or TRBV12-4 with TRBJ1-5, with D maybe TRBD1 (5 bases). The length of the CDR3 is 13 residues. V lost 7 bases and J 7 bases, leaving 14 bases between the germline ends. The CDR3 loop reads CASTPGGSQPQHF. CDR3 in DNA: TGTGCCAGCACCCCGGGGGGGTCCCAGCCCCAGCATTTT.